Sequencing of this T cell receptor (beta chain) was carried out in a study of T cell responses to AZD1222 COVID-19 vaccine. For the study at large: Some second doses came at about 4 weeks and others at about 12 weeks; these were pooled.

Trimming removed 4 bases at V and 4 bases at J, with 10 bases between. CDR1 SQVTM and CDR2 ANQGSEA come from the germline V gene. The CDR3 is 12 amino acids. This table comes from immunoSEQ multiplex PCR, and its TCRdb copy is limited to in-frame clones, with some not included. This sample has around 140,000 clones; just under 95% occur once, and the top ten carry about 1.5%. This clonotype was obtained from an adult in good health. The chain links TRBV29-1 to TRBJ1-2; D remains unclear. This sample comprised peripheral blood, obtained on day 0 of AZD1222 vaccination. Written as DNA, the CDR3 is TGCAGCGTTGTTCGGCAGATCTATGGCTACACCTTC. Protein product: CSVVRQIYGYTF.